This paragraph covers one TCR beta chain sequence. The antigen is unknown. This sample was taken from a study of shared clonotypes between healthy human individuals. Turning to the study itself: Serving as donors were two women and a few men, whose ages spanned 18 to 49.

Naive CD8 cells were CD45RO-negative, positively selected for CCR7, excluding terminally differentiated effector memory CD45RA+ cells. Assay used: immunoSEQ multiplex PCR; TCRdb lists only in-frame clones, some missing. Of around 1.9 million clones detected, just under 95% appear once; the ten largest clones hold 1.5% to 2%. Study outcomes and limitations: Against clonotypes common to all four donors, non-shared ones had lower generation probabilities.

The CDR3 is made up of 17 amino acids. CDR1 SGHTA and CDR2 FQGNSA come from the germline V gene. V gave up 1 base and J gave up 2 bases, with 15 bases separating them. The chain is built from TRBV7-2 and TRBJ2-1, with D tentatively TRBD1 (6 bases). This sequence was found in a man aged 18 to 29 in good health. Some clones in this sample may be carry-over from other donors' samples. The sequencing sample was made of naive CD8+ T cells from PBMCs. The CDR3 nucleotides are TGTGCCAGCAGCTTAGATAGAGGGCGGACAGCCTACAATGAGCAGTTCTTC. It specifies CASSLDRGRTAYNEQFF.